The clone carrying this TCR beta chain has just a few counts. The target antigen is unknown. The library targeted TCRbeta and was prepared with unique molecular identifiers. One entry per CDR3 protein results from TCRdb running MiXCR on the PCR reads. The sample contains 500,000 to 750,000 distinct CDR3 sequences, 10% to 15% of which appear only once. These data originate in a study of T-cell reconstitution after alpha-beta-depleted transplantation in children. This CDR3 spans 13 amino acids. The V gene's germline CDR1 is SGHVS and CDR2 FQNEAQ. V lost 4 bases to trimming and J lost 6 bases, with 10 bases between them. Overall study results and limits: One year after transplant, T-cell counts and diversity came mostly from newly produced T cells.

The TCR comes from a male patient between 10 and 17 years old who had a stem cell transplant for acute myeloid leukemia, so the T cells may come from the graft donor. The rearrangement joins TRBV7-8 to TRBJ2-1; unclear D gene. The sequenced sample was PBMCs, mostly from graft donor cells, obtained 360 days after TCRalphabeta/CD19-depleted stem cell transplant. CDR3 sequence reads: CASSSLSGNEQFF. The CDR3 DNA is TGTGCCAGCAGCTCCCTCTCAGGCAATGAGCAGTTCTTC.